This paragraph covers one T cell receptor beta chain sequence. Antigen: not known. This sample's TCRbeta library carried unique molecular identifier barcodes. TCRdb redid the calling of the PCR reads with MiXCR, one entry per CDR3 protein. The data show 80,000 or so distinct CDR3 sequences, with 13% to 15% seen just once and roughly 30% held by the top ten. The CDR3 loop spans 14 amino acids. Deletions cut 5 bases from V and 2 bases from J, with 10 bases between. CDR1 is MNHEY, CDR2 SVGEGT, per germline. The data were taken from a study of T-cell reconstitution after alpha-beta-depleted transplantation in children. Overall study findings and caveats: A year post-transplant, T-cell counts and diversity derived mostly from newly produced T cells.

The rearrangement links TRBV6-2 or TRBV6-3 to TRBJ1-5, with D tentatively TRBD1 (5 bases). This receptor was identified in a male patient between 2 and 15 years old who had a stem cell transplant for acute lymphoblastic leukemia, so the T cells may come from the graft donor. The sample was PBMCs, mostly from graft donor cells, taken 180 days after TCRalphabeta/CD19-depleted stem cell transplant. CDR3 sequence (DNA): TGTGCCAGCAGTCTACAGGATGGCAATCAGCCCCAGCATTTT. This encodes CASSLQDGNQPQHF.